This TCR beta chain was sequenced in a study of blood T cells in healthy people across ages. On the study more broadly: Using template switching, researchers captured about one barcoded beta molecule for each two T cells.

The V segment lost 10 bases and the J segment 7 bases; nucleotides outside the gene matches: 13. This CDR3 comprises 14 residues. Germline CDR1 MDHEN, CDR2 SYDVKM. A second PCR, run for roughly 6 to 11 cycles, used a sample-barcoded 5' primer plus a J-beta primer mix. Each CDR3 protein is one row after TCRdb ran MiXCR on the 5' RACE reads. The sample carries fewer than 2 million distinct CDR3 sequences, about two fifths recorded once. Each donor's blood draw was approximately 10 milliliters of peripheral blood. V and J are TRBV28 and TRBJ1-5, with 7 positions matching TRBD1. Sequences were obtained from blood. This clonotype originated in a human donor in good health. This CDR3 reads CATLLTGSGQPQHF. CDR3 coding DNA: TGTGCCACCCTACTGACAGGGTCGGGGCAGCCCCAGCATTTT.